This TCR beta chain was sequenced during a study of CD8 T cells in ankylosing spondylitis. Findings and caveats of the study: Clones linked to disease were reported to show significant enrichment in matched ankylosing spondylitis synovial fluid. In synovial fluid and blood from reactive arthritis, some motif variants were previously reported. Eight highly homologous variants formed a TCR beta motif that appeared characteristic of ankylosing spondylitis blood. The disease-linked clones had a CD8+ phenotype and low blood frequencies.

This clonotype was counted between two and nine times. No antigen is known for it. The CDR3 runs to 16 residues. Germline assignment: CDR1 DFQATT and CDR2 SNEGSKA (reference sequence). Deletions cut 1 base from V and 1 base from J, with 17 bases between. Construction of TCR beta libraries was performed using quantitative 5'-RACE with molecular barcodes. TCRdb reanalysed the 5' RACE reads using MiXCR and keeps one entry per CDR3 protein. The sample gives fewer than 750,000 distinct CDR3 sequences, 15% to 20% of which show up once; under 20% is in the top ten. The J gene is TRBJ2-7, the V gene TRBV20-1; D not resolved. The clonotype originates from a male donor with ankylosing spondylitis. Sequencing was carried out using blood, either unsorted or a sorted T cell fraction (not recorded which). CDR3 in DNA: TGCAGTGCTAGAGTGATTTCGCGGATTGAATCCTACGAGCAGTACTTC. This gives the protein CSARVISRIESYEQYF.